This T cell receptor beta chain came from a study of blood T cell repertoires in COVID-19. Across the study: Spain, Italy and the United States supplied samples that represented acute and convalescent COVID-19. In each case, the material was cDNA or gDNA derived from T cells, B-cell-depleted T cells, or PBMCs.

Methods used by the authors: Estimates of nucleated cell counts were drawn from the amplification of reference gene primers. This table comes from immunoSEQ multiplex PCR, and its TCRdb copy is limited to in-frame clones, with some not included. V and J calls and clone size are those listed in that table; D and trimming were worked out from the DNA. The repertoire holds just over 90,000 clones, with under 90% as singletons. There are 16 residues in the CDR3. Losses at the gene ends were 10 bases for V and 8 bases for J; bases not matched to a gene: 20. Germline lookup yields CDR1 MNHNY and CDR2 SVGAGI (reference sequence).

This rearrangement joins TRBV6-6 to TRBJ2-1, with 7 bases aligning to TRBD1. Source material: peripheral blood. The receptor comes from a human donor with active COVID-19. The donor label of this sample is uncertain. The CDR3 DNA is TGTGCCACCTCTAAGATGGGACAGAGAACGGGTCATGAGCAGTTCTTC. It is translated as CATSKMGQRTGHEQFF.